Listed below are T cell receptor beta chains from one sample, sequenced in a study of spatial heterogeneity in lung cancer. MiXCR was run by TCRdb on the 5' RACE reads, yielding one entry per CDR3 protein. The sample includes about 20,000 distinct CDR3 sequences, around 6.5% of them seen just once. Material: lung tumor tissue, obtained at surgery. Receptors were obtained from a female donor with early-stage non-small cell lung cancer. The CDR3 runs from the conserved cysteine through the conserved F or W. D genes are given only for firm matches.

j_call	v_call	cdr3_length	d_call	cdr3_aa
TRBJ1-1	TRBV6-5	11	.	CASSYGREAFF
TRBJ2-3	TRBV19	15	.	CASRETPTTTDTQYF
TRBJ1-5	TRBV2	15	TRBD1	CASSDDRQGEQPQHF
TRBJ2-7	TRBV7-6	13	TRBD1	CASSLRQGPEQYF
TRBJ2-7	TRBV6-5	12	.	CATRDTTYEQYF
TRBJ2-3	TRBV6-4	14	TRBD2	CASSDTSGADTQYF
TRBJ2-3	TRBV5-1	14	.	CASSLDGSADMQYF
TRBJ2-3	TRBV10-3	14	.	CAISRDSGKDTQYF
TRBJ1-2	TRBV12-3/TRBV12-4	15	.	CASSLRPTGALGYTF
TRBJ2-1	TRBV15	16	.	CATSTRDLPPFSEQFF
TRBJ2-7	TRBV29-1	14	TRBD2	CSVAGLAGTYEQYF
TRBJ2-7	TRBV4-2	15	TRBD2	CASSLTAAGGGEQYF
TRBJ2-5	TRBV7-6	14	.	CASSQTTTQETQYF
TRBJ1-3	TRBV6-5	16	.	CASTRQGIGSGNTIYF
TRBJ2-2	TRBV29-1	12	.	CSAGTMAGELFF
TRBJ1-5	TRBV6-1	17	.	CASSETRVVYSNQPQHF
TRBJ2-5	TRBV6-5	14	.	CASSYDRGGETQYF
TRBJ2-7	TRBV29-1	13	.	CSGKTGRTYEQYF
TRBJ1-4	TRBV7-2	17	.	CASSLVATGSYNQKLFF
TRBJ2-1	TRBV2	17	.	CASSETYRGSPGAQPFF
TRBJ1-2	TRBV6-6	17	TRBD1	CASRGPVPGQGNYGYTF
TRBJ1-2	TRBV6-5	13	TRBD1	CASRTGQNYGYTF
TRBJ1-5	TRBV7-2	13	.	CASSPRGNQPQHF
TRBJ2-1	TRBV2	14	TRBD2	CASRGTSGEGEQFF
TRBJ1-5	TRBV7-2	15	.	CASSLWHGSNQPQHF
TRBJ2-5	TRBV19	14	.	CASSRTWGQETQYF
TRBJ1-4	TRBV30	12	.	CAWSLGDEKLFF
TRBJ2-5	TRBV7-2	11	.	CASSFKETQYF
TRBJ2-1	TRBV7-2	17	TRBD1	CASSLNRGPVRISEQFF
TRBJ2-4	TRBV6-5	19	TRBD1	CASSYSRQGSNQAKNIQYF
TRBJ2-5	TRBV28	16	TRBD1	CASTNYRGRPPETQYF
TRBJ2-7	TRBV6-5	15	.	CASSYSPQGGYEQYF
TRBJ2-1	TRBV28	15	TRBD1	CASRPPGTVVYEQFF
TRBJ2-3	TRBV28	17	TRBD2	CASSFLGGGTSTDTQYF
TRBJ1-1	TRBV12-3/TRBV12-4	13	TRBD1	CASIATGGTEAFF
TRBJ2-3	TRBV5-1	16	.	CASSLEGRGSTDTQYF
TRBJ2-7	TRBV5-4	16	.	CASSTRTVSSSYEQYF
TRBJ1-2	TRBV27	14	.	CASRRSGQNYGYTF
TRBJ1-1	TRBV7-3	13	TRBD1	CASSQTGGPEAFF
TRBJ2-5	TRBV3-1	14	.	CASSQVTGQETQYF
TRBJ2-1	TRBV2	12	.	CASGLAYNEQFF
TRBJ2-3	TRBV12-3/TRBV12-4	15	.	CASSLAGAGQDTQYF
TRBJ1-4	TRBV29-1	13	.	CSVERLTNEKLFF
TRBJ2-2	TRBV11-3	15	.	CASSLGPANTGELFF
TRBJ1-5	TRBV7-2	13	.	CASSLELEQPQHF
TRBJ2-3	TRBV3-1	12	.	CASKLGTDTQYF
TRBJ2-5	TRBV7-3	16	.	CASSLTGGSPRETQYF
TRBJ2-3	TRBV7-3	19	TRBD2	CASSLEGLAVAGSTDTQYF
TRBJ2-5	TRBV27	13	.	CASSLGPKETQYF
TRBJ1-5	TRBV3-1	14	.	CASSQDGSLGPQHF